This T cell receptor beta chain was identified in a study of blood T cell repertoires in COVID-19. On the study more broadly: Material from acute and convalescent COVID-19 was sourced from the United States, Italy and Spain. Sources were T cells, B-cell-depleted T cells, or PBMCs; the material itself was cDNA or gDNA.

The CDR3 extends over 12 amino acids. Study processing details: Amplification with reference gene primers provided the estimates of nucleated cell counts. Some clones are missing from TCRdb's copy, which holds only in-frame ones; the method was immunoSEQ multiplex PCR. For V, J and clone size, that table is used; D and trimming come from the DNA. The repertoire holds fewer than 500,000 clones, with around 89% as singletons. Note on this clone: An end of the junction differs from the germline gene, which may be a read error.

The rearrangement joins TRBV12-3 or TRBV12-4 to TRBJ2-3; D possibly corresponds to TRBD2 (6 bases). The clonotype was recovered from a woman aged 30 to 39 with acute or convalescent COVID-19. Sequenced input: peripheral blood. The CDR3 coding sequence is TGTGCCAGCAGGGGGGGAGGTGCGCTGGATAGTTTT. Translated, it gives CASRGGGALDSF.